The 17 T cell receptor beta chains presented below share a single source sample, sequenced in a study of blood T cell repertoires in COVID-19. Clones were read by immunoSEQ multiplex PCR, and TCRdb kept only the in-frame ones, dropping some. The top ten hold roughly 1.6% of the sample, which has roughly 410,000 clones, around nine tenths seen once. Material: peripheral blood. The receptors originated from a woman in her thirties or forties with COVID-19, enrolled during active disease.

The rearrangement joins TRBV6-5 to TRBJ2-5; 7 positions agree with TRBD1. CDR1 is MNHEY and CDR2 is SVGAGI in the germline V gene. The CDR3 runs 14 residues. V lost 3 bases to trimming and J lost 5 bases; unmatched junction nucleotides: 6. CDR3 DNA: TGTGCCAGCAGTTATGGGGACAGCCGGGAGACCCAGTACTTC. Translated, it gives CASSYGDSRETQYF.

This clone was detected only a few times. V and J are TRBV7-2 and TRBJ2-7; TRBD1 aligns across 8 bases. The V and J ends lost 5 bases and 4 bases, in that order; junction bases with no gene match: 10. Germline V gives CDR1 SGHTA, CDR2 FQGNSA. The CDR3 covers 15 residues. The CDR3 loop reads CASSREWQGAYEQYF. The CDR3, as DNA: TGTGCCAGCAGCAGGGAGTGGCAGGGGGCTTACGAGCAGTACTTC.

The chain combines TRBV24-1 with TRBJ2-4; tentatively, D is TRBD2 (6 bases). V dropped 0 bases and J dropped 3 bases, with 11 bases sitting between them. CDR1 is KGHDR and CDR2 is SFDVKD in the germline V gene. This CDR3 is built from 16 residues. CDR3 protein: CATSDLRGTGKNIQYF. The CDR3 region has the DNA TGTGCCACCAGTGATTTGCGGGGGACGGGCAAAAACATTCAGTACTTC.

The CDR3 coding sequence is TGTGCCAGCAGTGAATATGGCAGGGGGCGATCTGAAGCTTTCTTT. Residues: CASSEYGRGRSEAFF. The chain links TRBV6-1 to TRBJ1-1, with 8 bases fitting TRBD1. V gave up 2 bases and J gave up 6 bases; unmatched junction bases: 8. Germline V CDR1 and CDR2: MNHNS, SASEGT. The CDR3 consists of 15 residues.

The V and J genes are TRBV15 and TRBJ1-5; TRBD1 aligns across 7 bases. This CDR3 comprises 16 residues. Germline CDR1 LNHNV, CDR2 YYDKDF (reference sequence). V lost 5 bases, J lost 5 bases, and 12 bases stayed unmatched. The CDR3 sequence: CATSETRQGWYQPQHF. CDR3 bases: TGTGCCACCAGCGAAACCCGACAGGGTTGGTATCAGCCCCAGCATTTT. The whole variable domain, remainder taken from reference TRBV15 and TRBJ1-5, is DAMVIQNPRYQVTQFGKPVTLSCSQTLNHNVMYWYQQKSSQAPKLLFHYYDKDFNNEADTPDNFQSRRPNTSFCFLDIRSPGLGDTAMYLCATSETRQGWYQPQHFGDGTRLSIL.

The V gene is TRBV9, the J gene TRBJ1-5, with unresolved D. The CDR3 length is 15 residues. Germline V CDR1 and CDR2: SGDLS, YYNGEE. With 3 bases removed from V and 5 bases from J, the gap between germline ends came to 15 bases. The DNA for the CDR3 is TGTGCCAGCAGCGCCTCGAGAGGGCAGGATCAGCCCCAGCATTTT. Translation: CASSASRGQDQPQHF.

This clone showed up just a few times. The chain links TRBV29-1 to TRBJ1-5, with 11 bases that match TRBD1. Germline CDR1 and CDR2: SQVTM and ANQGSEA. This CDR3 is 14 amino acids long. After removal of 3 bases from V and 6 bases from J, the junction contained 4 bases not matched to a gene. The CDR3 sequence is CSVEGGTGGQPQHF. Here the CDR3 DNA reads TGCAGCGTTGAGGGGGGGACAGGGGGTCAGCCCCAGCATTTT.

V and J are TRBV7-3 and TRBJ1-5; possibly TRBD1 for D (5 bases). Germline values: CDR1 SGHTA, CDR2 FQGTGA. The CDR3 sequence is 14 residues long. The ends were cut back, 0 bases at V and 10 bases at J, with 13 bases in the middle. CDR3 region: CASSLTREGRPQHF. CDR3 DNA sequence: TGTGCCAGCAGCTTAACCAGGGAAGGACGACCCCAGCATTTT.

This chain links TRBV19 with TRBJ2-1; the D gene is possibly TRBD1 (6 bases). Looked up from germline, CDR1 is LNHDA and CDR2 is SQIVND (reference sequence). This CDR3 is 14 amino acids long. V gave up 9 bases and J gave up 3 bases, with 15 bases separating them. The CDR3 spells CARILRGNYNEQFF. In DNA, the CDR3 is TGTGCCAGGATCCTGAGGGGGAACTACAATGAGCAGTTCTTC.

This chain uses TRBV7-2 with TRBJ2-3, with 8 bases fitting TRBD2. In germline, CDR1 is SGHTA, CDR2 FQGNSA. V was pared by 4 bases and J by 0 bases, with 6 bases of the junction left unmatched. The CDR3 has 16 amino acids. CDR3 amino acids: CASSSAGGFSTDTQYF. DNA of the CDR3: TGTGCCAGCAGCTCTGCGGGGGGCTTCAGCACAGATACGCAGTATTTT.

The V gene is TRBV6-5, the J gene TRBJ1-5; 7 bases map to TRBD1. Trimming at V came to 5 bases and at J to 2 bases, leaving 6 bases not matched to a gene. The germline V gene encodes CDR1 MNHEY and CDR2 SVGAGI. This CDR3 has 15 amino acids. The CDR3 DNA follows: TGTGCCAGCAGTCGGGACAGTAACGGCAATCAGCCCCAGCATTTT. It translates to CASSRDSNGNQPQHF.

The J gene is TRBJ2-5, the V gene TRBV4-1; 7 nucleotides line up with TRBD1. This CDR3 contains 16 residues. From germline, CDR1 is MGHRA and CDR2 YSYEKL. V trimming: 4 bases; J trimming: 1 base; junction bases outside the gene matches: 9. CDR3 sequence reads: CASSRRDRDSQETQYF. DNA for the CDR3: TGCGCCAGCAGCCGACGCGACCGGGACAGCCAAGAGACCCAGTACTTC.

The V call is TRBV4-1, the J call TRBJ2-5; D may be TRBD2 (5 bases). Looked up from germline, CDR1 is MGHRA and CDR2 is YSYEKL. The CDR3 sequence is 14 residues long. Trimming removed 0 bases from V and 1 base from J, with 6 bases in between. The CDR3 is CASSQEEGQETQYF. The CDR3, as DNA: TGCGCCAGCAGCCAAGAAGAGGGCCAAGAGACCCAGTACTTC.

The V call is TRBV12-3 or TRBV12-4, the J call TRBJ2-2; D is possibly TRBD1 (6 bases). CDR3 length: 12 amino acids. Between the trimmed V and J ends, which lost 6 bases and 5 bases, there was a span of 7 bases. This CDR3 reads CASSTGTGELFF. CDR3 nucleotides: TGTGCCAGCAGCACAGGGACCGGGGAGCTGTTTTTT.

A single count supports this clone. The chain links TRBV6-5 to TRBJ1-4; D gene ambiguous. There are 14 residues in the CDR3. Germline lookup yields CDR1 MNHEY and CDR2 SVGAGI. Trimming took 0 bases from V and 2 from J, leaving 4 bases between them. The CDR3 coding sequence is TGTGCCAGCAGTTACTCGGAGACTAATGAAAAACTGTTTTTT. Encoded protein: CASSYSETNEKLFF.

This chain uses TRBV5-1 with TRBJ1-3; 7 bases are a match to TRBD1. Germline V gene lookup returns CDR1 SGHRS and CDR2 YFSETQ. V shed 4 bases and J 3 bases; nucleotides not matched to a gene: 7. The CDR3 length is 15 residues. The CDR3 DNA sequence: TGCGCCAGCAGCCTTGACAGGGCTGATGGAAACACCATATATTTT. Its protein product is CASSLDRADGNTIYF.

The chain joins TRBV7-2 to TRBJ1-2, with D maybe TRBD1 (5 bases). This CDR3 has 13 residues. Germline CDR1 SGHTA, CDR2 FQGNSA. V lost 4 bases and J lost 5, with 11 bases in between. CDR3 sequence (DNA): TGTGCCAGCAGCTCCCCCAAGGGGTATGGCTACACCTTC. Protein sequence: CASSSPKGYGYTF.